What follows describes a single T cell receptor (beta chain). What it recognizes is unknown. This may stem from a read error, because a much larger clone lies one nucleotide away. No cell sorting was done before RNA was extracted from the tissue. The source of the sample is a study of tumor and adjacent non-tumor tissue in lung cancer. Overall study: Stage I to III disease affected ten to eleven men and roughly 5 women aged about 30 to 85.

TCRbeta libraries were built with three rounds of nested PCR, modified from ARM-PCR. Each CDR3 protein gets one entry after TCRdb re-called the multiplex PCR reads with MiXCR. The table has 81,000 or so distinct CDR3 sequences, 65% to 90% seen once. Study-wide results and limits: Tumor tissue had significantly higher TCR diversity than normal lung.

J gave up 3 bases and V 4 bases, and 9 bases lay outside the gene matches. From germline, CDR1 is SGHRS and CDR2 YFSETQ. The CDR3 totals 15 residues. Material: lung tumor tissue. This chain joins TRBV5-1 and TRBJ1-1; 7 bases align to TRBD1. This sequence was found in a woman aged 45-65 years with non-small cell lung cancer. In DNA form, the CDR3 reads TGCGCCAGCAGCCCCGAGACAGGGAAAGACACTGAAGCTTTCTTT. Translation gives CASSPETGKDTEAFF.